The 11 T cell receptor beta chains given below trace back to one sample, sequenced in a study of graft-versus-host responses after intestinal transplantation. Grafts had their tissue processed, releasing intraepithelial and lamina propria lymphocytes. The protocol was immunoSEQ multiplex PCR, while the TCRdb copy is restricted to in-frame clones and leaves out a portion. Seen here are under 30,000 clones, around 80% observed once, and the top ten hold 3%. The sequenced sample was ileum tissue, obtained 98 days after intestinal transplantation. Receptor source: a human patient who received an intestinal transplant, so some T cells may come from the graft donor.

The V call is TRBV4-1, the J call TRBJ2-3; 11 nucleotides line up with TRBD2. Per the germline V gene, CDR1 is MGHRA and CDR2 is YSYEKL. CDR3 length: 15 amino acids. V lost 4 bases, J lost 2 bases, and 2 bases stayed unmatched. CDR3 sequence reads: CASSLSGGATDTQYF. The CDR3 nucleotides read TGCGCCAGCAGCCTTAGCGGGGGGGCCACAGATACGCAGTATTTT.

The chain is built from TRBV4-1 and TRBJ1-1; 8 nucleotides agree with TRBD1. CDR1 is MGHRA, CDR2 YSYEKL, per germline. The CDR3 extends over 13 amino acids. V lost 0 bases and J lost 8; bases outside the gene matches: 2. CDR3 nucleotide sequence: TGCGCCAGCAGCCAAGACAGGGGGCAAGAAGCTTTCTTT. Amino acid sequence: CASSQDRGQEAFF.

This chain connects TRBV4-1 to TRBJ1-2, with 7 positions matching TRBD1. The junction had 10 bases not matched to a gene; V was cut back by 4 bases and J by 2 bases. Germline CDR1 is MGHRA and CDR2 is YSYEKL. The CDR3 runs to 16 residues. The CDR3 DNA reads as TGCGCCAGCAGCCGGCACCGAAGGGGGCGCAACTATGGCTACACCTTC. Amino acid sequence: CASSRHRRGRNYGYTF.

The V call is TRBV7-8, the J call TRBJ1-2, with D possibly matching TRBD1 (6 bases). Germline CDR1 and CDR2: SGHVS and FQNEAQ. Trimming removed 5 bases from V and 8 bases from J, with 18 bases in between. The CDR3 is 14 residues long. In DNA form, the CDR3 reads TGTGCCAGCAGCCGACAGGACCGCGGAAGGGGCTACACCTTC. Translating it yields CASSRQDRGRGYTF.

The V and J genes are TRBV13 and TRBJ2-7; 7 bases are a match to TRBD1. CDR1 PRHDT and CDR2 FYEKMQ come from the germline V gene (reference sequence). The CDR3 has 14 amino acids. V lost 0 bases and J lost 3; bases outside the gene matches: 2. The CDR3 loop reads CASSLGRQGYEQYF. CDR3 DNA: TGTGCCAGCAGCTTAGGGAGACAGGGCTACGAGCAGTACTTC.

The chain uses TRBV5-1 and TRBJ2-3, with no clear D. The germline CDR1 and CDR2 sequences are SGHRS and YFSETQ. Between the trimmed V and J ends, which lost 1 base and 4 bases, there was a span of 16 bases. The CDR3 covers 16 residues. CDR3 sequence reads: CASSLNFAVSADTQYF. The CDR3 DNA is TGCGCCAGCAGCTTGAATTTCGCGGTCTCCGCAGATACGCAGTATTTT.

The chain links TRBV25-1 to TRBJ2-5; D is perhaps TRBD2 (5 bases). CDR3 length equals 16 residues. Germline V gene sequence: CDR1 MGHDK, CDR2 SYGVNS. Trimming shortened V by 0 bases and J by 7 bases, and 18 bases separated the two germline ends. CDR3 sequence: CASSEYNYGSAGTQYF. The CDR3 DNA follows: TGTGCCAGCAGTGAATATAATTATGGTAGCGCTGGGACCCAGTACTTC. Based on the CDR3 plus reference TRBV25-1 and TRBJ2-5, the full variable domain is EADIYQTPRYLVIGTGKKITLECSQTMGHDKMYWYQQDPGMELHLIHYSYGVNSTEKGDLSSESTVSRIRTEHFPLTLESARPSHTSQYLCASSEYNYGSAGTQYFGPGTRLLVL.

V is TRBV27 and J is TRBJ2-5; D ambiguous. Germline CDR1 is MNHEY and CDR2 is SMNVEV (reference sequence). Trimming removed 0 bases at V and 0 bases at J, with 11 bases between. This CDR3 spans 16 amino acids. The CDR3 sequence: CASSLSSRLNQETQYF. The CDR3 region has the DNA TGTGCCAGCAGTTTATCGTCGAGGCTGAACCAAGAGACCCAGTACTTC.

This clone was counted a few times. One end of the junction is discordant with germline, which a read error may explain. CDR3 bases: TGTGCCAGCAGCCAAACGCCTGGAGACACCATATATTTT. Protein product: CASSQTPGDTIYF. The rearrangement joins TRBV4-2 to TRBJ1-3; D is unresolved. In germline, CDR1 is LGHNA, CDR2 YNFKEQ. The length of the CDR3 is 13 residues.

The chain recombines TRBV28 with TRBJ2-7; 11 bases agree with TRBD2. The CDR3 is 16 residues long. V gave up 5 bases and J gave up 6 bases; unmatched junction bases: 12. CDR1 and CDR2 (germline): MDHEN, SYDVKM. As DNA, the CDR3 is TGTGCCAGCAGTCTCCTAGCGGGGGGCCCCCACGGCGAGCAGTACTTC. It encodes CASSLLAGGPHGEQYF.

This clone appeared a few times. The CDR3 DNA reads TGTGCCATCGGGGCGGGGGCCAAGAACAATGAGCAGTTCTTC. Its translation: CAIGAGAKNNEQFF. The rearrangement uses TRBV10-3 and TRBJ2-1; possible D gene TRBD2, 7 bases. The CDR3 totals 14 residues. Germline lookup yields CDR1 ENHRY and CDR2 SYGVKD. V shed 8 bases and J shed 5 bases, with 16 bases lying between them.